This T cell receptor (beta chain) derives from a study of blood T cell repertoires in COVID-19. Germline V gene sequence: CDR1 KGHDR, CDR2 SFDVKD. Trimming at V came to 10 bases and at J to 8 bases, leaving 22 bases not matched to a gene. The CDR3 has 18 amino acids. Generated by immunoSEQ multiplex PCR, the TCRdb table keeps only in-frame clones and is missing some. The sample lists about 61,000 clones; around 91% were seen once. The TCR sequence derives from a human donor in a cohort sampled during active COVID-19. The V and J genes are TRBV24-1 and TRBJ2-2, with 9 bases aligning to TRBD2. The sample taken for sequencing was peripheral blood. The CDR3 sequence is CATYPGLAGGRRAGELFF. CDR3 sequence (DNA): TGTGCCACTTACCCCGGCCTCGCGGGGGGGCGGCGCGCGGGGGAGCTGTTTTTT.